This T cell receptor beta chain was sequenced for a study of T cell repertoires in cytomegalovirus infection. TCRdb called the reads again in MiXCR, with one record for every CDR3 protein. Of under 200,000 distinct CDR3 sequences listed, about 22% are singletons. The length of the CDR3 is 14 residues. Germline-derived CDR1 and CDR2 are MDHEN and SYDVKM. Trimming took off 3 bases at V and 8 bases at J, with 11 bases between the two ends. There are many counts of this clonotype. Its antigen is not known. The J gene is TRBJ1-6, the V gene TRBV28; D not certain. This clonotype was sampled from a human donor in good health (CMV status not recorded). Some clones in this sample may be carry-over from other donors' samples. Sequencing used CD8+ T cells from cultured PBMCs, obtained from culture after CMV antigen stimulation. The CDR3 sequence is CASSFWHQDSPLHF. CDR3 nucleotide sequence: TGTGCCAGCAGTTTCTGGCACCAAGATTCACCCCTCCACTTT.